This is a list of T cell receptor beta chains from one sample in a study of blood T cell repertoires in COVID-19. Using immunoSEQ multiplex PCR, the repertoire was profiled, and TCRdb retains in-frame clones only, with some absent. The sample has a few hundred thousand clones, around 91% seen once. The sample taken for sequencing was peripheral blood. All receptors derive from a woman in her sixties with acute or convalescent COVID-19. Both conserved end residues are part of each CDR3. Fields, in order: clone size, D gene, J gene, V gene, CDR3 DNA, CDR3 protein. A D gene is named only where the DNA matches it firmly. Part of the rows lack a size; the others show once, few, many or a class for expanded clones.

abundance: -; d_gene: TRBD2; j_gene: TRBJ2-7; v_gene: TRBV27; CDR3nt: TGTGCCAGCAGCAGCACGGGACTAGTGTCCTACGAGCAGTACTTC; CDR3aa: CASSSTGLVSYEQYF
abundance: once; d_gene: TRBD2; j_gene: TRBJ2-7; v_gene: TRBV15; CDR3nt: TGTGCCACCAGCAGAGATCCCGCTAGCGGGACCTACGAGCAGTACTTC; CDR3aa: CATSRDPASGTYEQYF
abundance: -; d_gene: -; j_gene: TRBJ2-2; v_gene: TRBV7-7; CDR3nt: TGTGCTAGCAGCTTAGGTGCGCAGGCTAACACCGGGGAGCTGTTTTTT; CDR3aa: CASSLGAQANTGELFF
abundance: -; d_gene: -; j_gene: TRBJ2-7; v_gene: TRBV19; CDR3nt: TGTGCCAGTAGTATAATAGTTGGTTTGTCGGCGCGGGAGCAGTACTTC; CDR3aa: CASSIIVGLSAREQYF
abundance: -; d_gene: -; j_gene: TRBJ2-7; v_gene: TRBV6-2/TRBV6-3; CDR3nt: TGTGCCAGCAGTTGGGAGTGGGGAATGGGAACCTACGAGCAGTACTTC; CDR3aa: CASSWEWGMGTYEQYF
abundance: -; d_gene: TRBD1; j_gene: TRBJ1-2; v_gene: TRBV7-3; CDR3nt: TGTGCCAGCAGCGCCCGACAGGGAACTGGCTACACCTTC; CDR3aa: CASSARQGTGYTF
abundance: -; d_gene: TRBD1; j_gene: TRBJ1-1; v_gene: TRBV7-9; CDR3nt: TGTGCCAGCAGCTCGTCACAGGGGAATGAAGCTTTCTTT; CDR3aa: CASSSSQGNEAFF
abundance: -; d_gene: TRBD2; j_gene: TRBJ2-7; v_gene: TRBV13; CDR3nt: TGTGCCAGCAGCTTAGTACGGGAGGGGTACTACGAGCAGTACTTC; CDR3aa: CASSLVREGYYEQYF
abundance: -; d_gene: TRBD1; j_gene: TRBJ2-7; v_gene: TRBV24-1; CDR3nt: TGTGCCACCAGTGATTCCGTGGGGGGACAGGTTGGGACCTCCTACGAGCAGTACTTC; CDR3aa: CATSDSVGGQVGTSYEQYF
abundance: few; d_gene: -; j_gene: TRBJ1-5; v_gene: TRBV7-2; CDR3nt: TGTGCCAGCAGCCCCCAGGGCCCTAACCGTCAGCCCCAGCATTTT; CDR3aa: CASSPQGPNRQPQHF
abundance: few; d_gene: -; j_gene: TRBJ1-4; v_gene: TRBV30; CDR3nt: TGTGCCTGGGGGAGAGGGACCGCCGGGGGACTGTTTTTT; CDR3aa: CAWGRGTAGGLFF
abundance: -; d_gene: -; j_gene: TRBJ1-1; v_gene: TRBV5-6; CDR3nt: TGTGCCAGCAGCTTGGTACTTCAGGCGAACACTGAAGCTTTCTTT; CDR3aa: CASSLVLQANTEAFF
abundance: once; d_gene: -; j_gene: TRBJ2-1; v_gene: TRBV11-2; CDR3nt: TGTGCCAGCAGCCCGCAACTTGACAGTGAGCAGTTCTTC; CDR3aa: CASSPQLDSEQFF
abundance: -; d_gene: -; j_gene: TRBJ2-2; v_gene: TRBV24-1; CDR3nt: TGTGCCACCAGTGATTCACGACTGGCGAACACCGGGGAGCTGTTTTTT; CDR3aa: CATSDSRLANTGELFF
abundance: -; d_gene: TRBD1; j_gene: TRBJ2-3; v_gene: TRBV6-4; CDR3nt: TGTGCCAGCAGTGTTGGGCAGGGGGAGCCAGATACGCAGTATTTT; CDR3aa: CASSVGQGEPDTQYF
abundance: -; d_gene: -; j_gene: TRBJ1-1; v_gene: TRBV18; CDR3nt: TGTGCCAGCTCACCGAACAGCGAAGCTTTCTTT; CDR3aa: CASSPNSEAFF
abundance: few; d_gene: -; j_gene: TRBJ2-5; v_gene: TRBV28; CDR3nt: TGTGCCAGCAGGGCCCAAGAGACCCAGTACTTC; CDR3aa: CASRAQETQYF
abundance: -; d_gene: TRBD2; j_gene: TRBJ2-7; v_gene: TRBV6-6; CDR3nt: TGTGCCAGCAGTCCGTCGCCCGGGACTAGCGGGGGGGCAAGTGAGCAGTACTTC; CDR3aa: CASSPSPGTSGGASEQYF
abundance: -; d_gene: -; j_gene: TRBJ1-4; v_gene: TRBV6-5; CDR3nt: TGTGCCAGCAGTTACTCGCGGGACACTAATGAAAAACTGTTTTTT; CDR3aa: CASSYSRDTNEKLFF
abundance: -; d_gene: TRBD1; j_gene: TRBJ2-5; v_gene: TRBV11-3; CDR3nt: TGTGCCAGCAGTTTGGACAGGGCTGTAGAGACCCAGTACTTC; CDR3aa: CASSLDRAVETQYF
abundance: once; d_gene: TRBD1; j_gene: TRBJ1-1; v_gene: TRBV5-1; CDR3nt: TGCGCCAGCAGCTTGAGAACAGGGGGGGCCCATGAAGCTTTCTTT; CDR3aa: CASSLRTGGAHEAFF
abundance: -; d_gene: -; j_gene: TRBJ1-1; v_gene: TRBV15; CDR3nt: TGTGCCACCAGCAGAGATTTGGGGAGGAACACTGAAGCTTTCTTT; CDR3aa: CATSRDLGRNTEAFF
abundance: few; d_gene: -; j_gene: TRBJ1-1; v_gene: TRBV7-6; CDR3nt: TGTGCCAGCAGCTTACAGGGGCTGAACACTGAAGCTTTCTTT; CDR3aa: CASSLQGLNTEAFF